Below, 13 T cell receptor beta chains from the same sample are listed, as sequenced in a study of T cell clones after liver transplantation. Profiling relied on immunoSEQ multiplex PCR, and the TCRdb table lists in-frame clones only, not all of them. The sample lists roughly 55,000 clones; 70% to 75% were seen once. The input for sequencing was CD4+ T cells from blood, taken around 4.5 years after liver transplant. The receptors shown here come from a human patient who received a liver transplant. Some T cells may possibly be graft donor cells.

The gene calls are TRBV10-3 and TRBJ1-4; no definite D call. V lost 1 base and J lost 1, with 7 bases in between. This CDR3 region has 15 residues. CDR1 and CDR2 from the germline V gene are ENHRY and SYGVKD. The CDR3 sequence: CAISEYEKTNEKLFF. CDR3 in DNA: TGTGCCATCAGTGAGTACGAGAAAACTAATGAAAAACTGTTTTTT.

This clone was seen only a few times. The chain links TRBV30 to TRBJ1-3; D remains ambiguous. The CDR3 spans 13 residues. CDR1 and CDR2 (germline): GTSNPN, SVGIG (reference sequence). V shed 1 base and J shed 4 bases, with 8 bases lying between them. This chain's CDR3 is CAWSESSGNTIYF. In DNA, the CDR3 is TGTGCCTGGAGTGAGTCTTCGGGAAACACCATATATTTT. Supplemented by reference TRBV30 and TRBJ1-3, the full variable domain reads SQTIHQWPATLVQPVGSPLSLECTVEGTSNPNLYWYRQAAGRGLQLLFYSVGIGQISSEVPQNLSASRPQDRQFILSSKKLLLSDSGFYLCAWSESSGNTIYFGEGSWLTVV.

The CDR3 reads CASSVTGYSNQPQHF. The CDR3 DNA reads as TGTGCCAGCAGCGTGACAGGGTATAGCAATCAGCCCCAGCATTTT. J is TRBJ1-5 and V is TRBV9; 7 bases line up with TRBD1. With V trimmed by 2 bases and J by 0 bases, 2 bases remained unmatched. The CDR3 sequence is 15 residues long. CDR1 and CDR2 from the germline V gene are SGDLS and YYNGEE.

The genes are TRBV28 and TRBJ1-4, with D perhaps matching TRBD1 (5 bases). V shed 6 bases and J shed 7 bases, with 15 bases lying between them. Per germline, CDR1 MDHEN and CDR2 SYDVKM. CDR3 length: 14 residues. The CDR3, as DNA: TGTGCCAGCAGGCGGGGCAGAAGGACTGAAAAACTGTTTTTT. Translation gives CASRRGRRTEKLFF.

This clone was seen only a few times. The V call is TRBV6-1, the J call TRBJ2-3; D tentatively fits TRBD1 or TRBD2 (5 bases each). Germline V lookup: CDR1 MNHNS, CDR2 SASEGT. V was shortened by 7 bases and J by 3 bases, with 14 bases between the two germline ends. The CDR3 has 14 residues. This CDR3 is CASNLSGGTDTQYF. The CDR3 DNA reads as TGTGCCAGCAACCTCAGTGGGGGAACAGATACGCAGTATTTT.

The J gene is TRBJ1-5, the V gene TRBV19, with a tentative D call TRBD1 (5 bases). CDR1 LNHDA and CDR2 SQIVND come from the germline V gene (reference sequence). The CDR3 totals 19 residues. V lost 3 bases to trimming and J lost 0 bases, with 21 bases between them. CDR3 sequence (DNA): TGTGCCAGTAGTATGTTCCGGGGCGCCGGCTCGTATAGCAATCAGCCCCAGCATTTT. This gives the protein CASSMFRGAGSYSNQPQHF.

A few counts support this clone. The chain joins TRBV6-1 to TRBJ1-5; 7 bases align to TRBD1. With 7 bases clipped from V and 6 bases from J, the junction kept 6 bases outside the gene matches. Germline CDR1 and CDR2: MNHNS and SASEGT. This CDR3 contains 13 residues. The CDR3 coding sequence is TGTGCCAGCATACTACAGGGGAGTCAGCCCCAGCATTTT. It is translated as CASILQGSQPQHF.

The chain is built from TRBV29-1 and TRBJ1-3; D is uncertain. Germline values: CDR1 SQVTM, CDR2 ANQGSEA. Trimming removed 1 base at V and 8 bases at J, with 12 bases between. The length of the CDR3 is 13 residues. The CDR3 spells CSVEASFGDTIYF. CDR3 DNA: TGCAGCGTTGAAGCCTCCTTTGGGGACACCATATATTTT.

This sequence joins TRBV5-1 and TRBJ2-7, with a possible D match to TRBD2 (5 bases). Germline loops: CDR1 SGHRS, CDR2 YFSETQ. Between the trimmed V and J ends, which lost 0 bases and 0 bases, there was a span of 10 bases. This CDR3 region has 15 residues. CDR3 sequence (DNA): TGCGCCAGCAGCTTGGATAATCGGGACTCCTACGAGCAGTACTTC. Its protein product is CASSLDNRDSYEQYF. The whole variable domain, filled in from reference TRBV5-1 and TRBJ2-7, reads KAGVTQTPRYLIKTRGQQVTLSCSPISGHRSVSWYQQTPGQGLQFLFEYFSETQRNKGNFPGRFSGRQFSNSRSEMNVSTLELGDSALYLCASSLDNRDSYEQYFGPGTRLTVT.

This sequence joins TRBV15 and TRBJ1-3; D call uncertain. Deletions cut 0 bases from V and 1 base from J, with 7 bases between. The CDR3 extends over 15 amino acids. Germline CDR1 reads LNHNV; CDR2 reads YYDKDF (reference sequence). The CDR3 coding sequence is TGTGCCACCAGCAGAGATAAGGCGTCTGGAAACACCATATATTTT. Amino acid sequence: CATSRDKASGNTIYF.

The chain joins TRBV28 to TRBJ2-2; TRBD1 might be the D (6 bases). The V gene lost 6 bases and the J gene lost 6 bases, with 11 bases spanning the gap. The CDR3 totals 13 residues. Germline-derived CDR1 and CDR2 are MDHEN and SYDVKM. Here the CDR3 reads CASSQGLSGELFF. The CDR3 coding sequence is TGTGCCAGCAGCCAGGGGTTATCCGGGGAGCTGTTTTTT.

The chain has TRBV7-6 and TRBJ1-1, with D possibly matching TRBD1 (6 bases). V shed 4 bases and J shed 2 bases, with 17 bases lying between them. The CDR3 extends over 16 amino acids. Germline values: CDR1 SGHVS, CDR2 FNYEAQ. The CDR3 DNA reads TGTGCCAGCAGCTCGGTTTCCCCACAGGGTAACACTGAAGCTTTCTTT. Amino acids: CASSSVSPQGNTEAFF.

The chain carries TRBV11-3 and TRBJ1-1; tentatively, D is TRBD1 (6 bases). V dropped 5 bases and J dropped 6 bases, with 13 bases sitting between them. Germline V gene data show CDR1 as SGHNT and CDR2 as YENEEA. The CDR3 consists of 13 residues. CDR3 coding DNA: TGTGCCAGCAGCAAACGACAGGAATCTGAAGCTTTCTTT. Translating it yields CASSKRQESEAFF.